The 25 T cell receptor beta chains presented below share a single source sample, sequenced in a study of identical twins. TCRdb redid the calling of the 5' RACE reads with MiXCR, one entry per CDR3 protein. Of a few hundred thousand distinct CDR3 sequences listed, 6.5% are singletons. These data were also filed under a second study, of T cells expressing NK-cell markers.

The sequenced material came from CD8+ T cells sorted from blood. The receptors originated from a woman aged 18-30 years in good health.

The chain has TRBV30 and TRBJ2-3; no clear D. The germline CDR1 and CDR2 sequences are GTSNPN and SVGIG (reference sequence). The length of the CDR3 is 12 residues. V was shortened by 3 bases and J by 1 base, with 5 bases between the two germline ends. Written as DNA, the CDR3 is TGTGCCTGGAGCTGGGGCACAGATACGCAGTATTTT. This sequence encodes CAWSWGTDTQYF.

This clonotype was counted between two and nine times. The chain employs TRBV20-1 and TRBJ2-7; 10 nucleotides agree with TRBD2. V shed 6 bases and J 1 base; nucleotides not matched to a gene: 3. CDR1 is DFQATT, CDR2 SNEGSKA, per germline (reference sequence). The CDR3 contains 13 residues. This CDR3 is CSAFSGGSYEQYF. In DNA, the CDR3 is TGCAGTGCCTTTAGCGGGGGGTCCTACGAGCAGTACTTC.

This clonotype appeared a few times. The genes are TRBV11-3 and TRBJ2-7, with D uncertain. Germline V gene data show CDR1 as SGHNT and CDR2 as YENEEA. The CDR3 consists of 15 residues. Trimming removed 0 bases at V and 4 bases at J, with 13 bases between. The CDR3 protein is CASSLDTERRYEQYF. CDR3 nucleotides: TGTGCCAGCAGCTTAGATACGGAAAGGAGATACGAGCAGTACTTC.

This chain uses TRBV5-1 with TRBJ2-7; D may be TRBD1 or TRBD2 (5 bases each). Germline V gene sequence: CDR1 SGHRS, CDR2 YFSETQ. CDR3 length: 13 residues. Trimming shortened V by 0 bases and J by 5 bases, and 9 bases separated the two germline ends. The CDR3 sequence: CASSLAGTHEQYF. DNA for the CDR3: TGCGCCAGCAGCTTGGCAGGGACCCACGAGCAGTACTTC.

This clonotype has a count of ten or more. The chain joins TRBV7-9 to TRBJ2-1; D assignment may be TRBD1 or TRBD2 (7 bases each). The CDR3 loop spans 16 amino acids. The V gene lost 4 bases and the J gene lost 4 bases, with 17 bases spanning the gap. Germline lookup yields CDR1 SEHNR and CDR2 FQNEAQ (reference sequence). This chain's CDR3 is CASSSPGGAEYNEQFF. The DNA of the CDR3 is TGTGCCAGCAGCTCCCCAGGGGGGGCGGAGTACAATGAGCAGTTCTTC. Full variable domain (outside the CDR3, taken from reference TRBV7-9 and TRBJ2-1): DTGVSQNPRHKITKRGQNVTFRCDPISEHNRLYWYRQTLGQGPEFLTYFQNEAQLEKSRLLSDRFSAERPKGSFSTLEIQRTEQGDSAMYLCASSSPGGAEYNEQFFGPGTRLTVL.

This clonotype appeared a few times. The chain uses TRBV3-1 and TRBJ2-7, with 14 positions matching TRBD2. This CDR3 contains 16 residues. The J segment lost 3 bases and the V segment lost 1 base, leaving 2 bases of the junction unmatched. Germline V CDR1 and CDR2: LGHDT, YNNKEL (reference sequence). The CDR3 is CASSQGTSGGNYEQYF. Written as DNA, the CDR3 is TGTGCCAGCAGCCAAGGGACTAGCGGGGGGAACTACGAGCAGTACTTC.

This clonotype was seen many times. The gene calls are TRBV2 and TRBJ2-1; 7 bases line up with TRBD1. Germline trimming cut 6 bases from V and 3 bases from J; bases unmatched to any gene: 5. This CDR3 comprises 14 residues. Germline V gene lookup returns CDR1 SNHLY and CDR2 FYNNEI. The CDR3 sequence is CASSSDRDYNEQFF. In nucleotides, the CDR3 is TGTGCCAGCAGCAGCGACAGGGACTACAATGAGCAGTTCTTC.

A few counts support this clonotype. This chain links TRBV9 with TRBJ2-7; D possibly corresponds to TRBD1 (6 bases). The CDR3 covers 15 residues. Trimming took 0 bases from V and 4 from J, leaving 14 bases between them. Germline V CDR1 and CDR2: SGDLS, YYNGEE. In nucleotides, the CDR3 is TGTGCCAGCAGCGTAGGGGGGCCAGAAGTTTACGAGCAGTACTTC. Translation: CASSVGGPEVYEQYF.

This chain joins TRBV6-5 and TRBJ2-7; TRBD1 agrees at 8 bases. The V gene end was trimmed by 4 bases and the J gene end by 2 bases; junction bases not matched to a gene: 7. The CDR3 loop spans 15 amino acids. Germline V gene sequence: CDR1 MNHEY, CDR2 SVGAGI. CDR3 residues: CASSSHDRGAYEQYF. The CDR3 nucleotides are TGTGCCAGCAGTTCACACGACAGGGGAGCCTACGAGCAGTACTTC.

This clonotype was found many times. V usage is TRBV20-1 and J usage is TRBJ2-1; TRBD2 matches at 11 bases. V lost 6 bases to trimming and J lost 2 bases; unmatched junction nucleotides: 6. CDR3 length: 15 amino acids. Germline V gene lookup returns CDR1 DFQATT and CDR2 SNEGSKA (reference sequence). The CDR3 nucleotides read TGCAGTGCGCCAACTAGCGGGAGAACCTACAATGAGCAGTTCTTC. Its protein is CSAPTSGRTYNEQFF.

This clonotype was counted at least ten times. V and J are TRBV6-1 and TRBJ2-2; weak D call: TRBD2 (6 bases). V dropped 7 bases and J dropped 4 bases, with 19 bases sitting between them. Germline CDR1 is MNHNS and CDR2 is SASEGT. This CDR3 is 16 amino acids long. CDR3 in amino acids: CASMSRSGPVTGELFF. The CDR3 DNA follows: TGTGCCAGCATGAGTCGTAGCGGCCCCGTCACCGGGGAGCTGTTTTTT.

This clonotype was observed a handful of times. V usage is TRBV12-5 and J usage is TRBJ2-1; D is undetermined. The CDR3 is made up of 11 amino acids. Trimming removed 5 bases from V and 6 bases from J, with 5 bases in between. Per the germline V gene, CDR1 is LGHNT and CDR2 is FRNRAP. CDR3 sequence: CASGTVNEQFF. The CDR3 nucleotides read TGTGCTAGTGGTACAGTCAATGAGCAGTTCTTC. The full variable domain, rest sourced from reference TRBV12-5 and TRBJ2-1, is DARVTQTPRHKVTEMGQEVTMRCQPILGHNTVFWYRQTMMQGLELLAYFRNRAPLDDSGMPKDRFSAEMPDATLATLKIQPSEPRDSAVYFCASGTVNEQFFGPGTRLTVL.

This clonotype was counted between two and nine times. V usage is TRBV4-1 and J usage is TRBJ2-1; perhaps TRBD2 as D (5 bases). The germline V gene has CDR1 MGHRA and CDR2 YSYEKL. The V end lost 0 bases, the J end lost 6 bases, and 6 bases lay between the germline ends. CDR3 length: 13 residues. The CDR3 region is CASSQDLANEQFF. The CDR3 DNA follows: TGCGCCAGCAGCCAAGATCTAGCCAATGAGCAGTTCTTC.

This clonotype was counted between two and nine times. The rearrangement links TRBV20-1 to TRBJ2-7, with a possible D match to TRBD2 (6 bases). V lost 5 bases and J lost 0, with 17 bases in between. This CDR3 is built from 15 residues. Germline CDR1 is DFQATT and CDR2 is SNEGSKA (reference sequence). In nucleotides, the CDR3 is TGCAGTGCTCTCCCCCGTCGGGACTTCTCCTACGAGCAGTACTTC. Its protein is CSALPRRDFSYEQYF.

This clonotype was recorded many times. CDR3 in DNA: TGCAGCGTTGATCGGCGGGAGCAAGATACGCAGTATTTT. Its protein product is CSVDRREQDTQYF. This chain connects TRBV29-1 to TRBJ2-3, with TRBD2 matching 7 bases. Looked up from germline, CDR1 is SQVTM and CDR2 is ANQGSEA. The CDR3 sequence is 13 residues long. V was clipped by 3 bases and J by 5 bases; unmatched bases: 5.

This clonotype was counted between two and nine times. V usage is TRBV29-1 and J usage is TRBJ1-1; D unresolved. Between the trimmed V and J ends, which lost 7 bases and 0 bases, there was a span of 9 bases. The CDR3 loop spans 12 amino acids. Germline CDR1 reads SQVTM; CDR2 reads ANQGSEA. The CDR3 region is CSAWALNTEAFF. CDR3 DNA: TGCAGCGCCTGGGCTCTGAACACTGAAGCTTTCTTT.

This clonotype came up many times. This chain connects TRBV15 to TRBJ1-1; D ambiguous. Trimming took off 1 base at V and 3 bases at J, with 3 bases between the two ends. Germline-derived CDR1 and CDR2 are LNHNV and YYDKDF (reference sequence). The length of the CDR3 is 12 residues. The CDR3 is CATSRGDTEAFF. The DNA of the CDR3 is TGTGCCACCAGCAGAGGGGACACTGAAGCTTTCTTT. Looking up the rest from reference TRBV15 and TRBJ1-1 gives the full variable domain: DAMVIQNPRYQVTQFGKPVTLSCSQTLNHNVMYWYQQKSSQAPKLLFHYYDKDFNNEADTPDNFQSRRPNTSFCFLDIRSPGLGDTAMYLCATSRGDTEAFFGQGTRLTVV.

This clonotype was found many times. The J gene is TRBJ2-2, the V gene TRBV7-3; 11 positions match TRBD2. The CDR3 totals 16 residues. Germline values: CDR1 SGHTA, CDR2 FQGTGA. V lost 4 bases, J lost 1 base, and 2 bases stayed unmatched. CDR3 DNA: TGTGCCAGCAGCTCCCTAGCGGGGGGGAACACCGGGGAGCTGTTTTTT. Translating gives CASSSLAGGNTGELFF.

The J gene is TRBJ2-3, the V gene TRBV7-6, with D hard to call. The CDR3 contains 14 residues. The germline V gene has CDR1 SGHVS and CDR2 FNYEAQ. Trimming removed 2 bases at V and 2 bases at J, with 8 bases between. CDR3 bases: TGTGCCAGCAGCTTAAATCCCTTCACAGATACGCAGTATTTT. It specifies CASSLNPFTDTQYF.

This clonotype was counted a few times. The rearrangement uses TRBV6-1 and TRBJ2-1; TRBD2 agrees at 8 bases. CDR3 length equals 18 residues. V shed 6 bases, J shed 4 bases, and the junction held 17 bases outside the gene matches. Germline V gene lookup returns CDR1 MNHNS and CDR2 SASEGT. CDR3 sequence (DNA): TGTGCCAGCAGGAGACCCCAGGGGCAACTAGCGGTGTACAATGAGCAGTTCTTC. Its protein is CASRRPQGQLAVYNEQFF.

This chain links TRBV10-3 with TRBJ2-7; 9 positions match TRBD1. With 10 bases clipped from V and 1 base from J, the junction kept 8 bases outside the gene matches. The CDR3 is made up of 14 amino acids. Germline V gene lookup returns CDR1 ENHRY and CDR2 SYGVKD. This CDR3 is CASRGDRESYEQYF. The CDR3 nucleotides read TGTGCCAGCCGCGGGGACAGGGAATCCTACGAGCAGTACTTC.

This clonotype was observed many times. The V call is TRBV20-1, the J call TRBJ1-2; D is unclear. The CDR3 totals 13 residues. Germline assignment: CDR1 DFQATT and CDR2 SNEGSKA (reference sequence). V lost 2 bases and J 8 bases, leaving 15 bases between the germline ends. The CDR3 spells CSARPPRMEGYTF. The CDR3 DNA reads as TGCAGTGCTAGACCCCCCCGTATGGAAGGCTACACCTTC.

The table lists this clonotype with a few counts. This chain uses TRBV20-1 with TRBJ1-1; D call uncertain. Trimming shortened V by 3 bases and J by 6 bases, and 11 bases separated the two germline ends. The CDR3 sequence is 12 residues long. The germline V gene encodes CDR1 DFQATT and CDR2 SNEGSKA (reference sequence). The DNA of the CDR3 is TGCAGTGCTAGGGACGGTGGGGCTGAAGCTTTCTTT. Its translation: CSARDGGAEAFF.

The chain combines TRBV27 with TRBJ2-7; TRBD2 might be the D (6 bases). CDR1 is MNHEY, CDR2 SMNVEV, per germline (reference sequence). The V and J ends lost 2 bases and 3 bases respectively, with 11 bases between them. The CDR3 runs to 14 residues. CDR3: CASSLRGDHYEQYF. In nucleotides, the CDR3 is TGTGCCAGCAGTTTACGCGGGGATCACTACGAGCAGTACTTC.

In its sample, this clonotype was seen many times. In DNA form, the CDR3 reads TGTGCCAGCAGCTCCGAAAGGGGGACCGGGGAGCTGTTTTTT. As protein: CASSSERGTGELFF. The chain has TRBV7-2 and TRBJ2-2; D perhaps matches TRBD1 (6 bases). This CDR3 is built from 14 residues. V was cut by 4 bases and J by 5 bases, with 11 bases left in between. Looked up from germline, CDR1 is SGHTA and CDR2 is FQGNSA.